The 21 T cell receptor beta chains below come from one sample, sequenced in a study of response to subunit inactivated influenza vaccine. TCRdb re-analysed the RT-PCR reads in MiXCR, keeping a single row per CDR3 protein. The sample holds roughly 570,000 distinct CDR3 sequences, about 14% seen once. This specimen consisted of PBMCs from blood, obtained approximately 12 days after vaccination. These receptor sequences come from a man aged 50-60 years who received an inactivated influenza vaccine.

This clonotype was seen a few times. The chain joins TRBV5-1 to TRBJ1-6, with D unresolved. The CDR3 runs to 15 residues. The germline V gene has CDR1 SGHRS and CDR2 YFSETQ. Trimming took 4 bases from V and 5 from J, leaving 13 bases between them. This CDR3 is CASSAQDPNNSPLHF. In DNA form, the CDR3 reads TGCGCCAGCAGCGCGCAGGACCCGAATAATTCACCCCTCCACTTT.

The J gene is TRBJ1-1, the V gene TRBV20-1; no clear D gene. The CDR3 has 12 residues. The V end lost 3 bases, the J end lost 5 bases, and 10 bases lay between the germline ends. Germline V gene sequence: CDR1 DFQATT, CDR2 SNEGSKA (reference sequence). CDR3 region: CSARDPRTEAFF. The CDR3 DNA reads as TGCAGTGCTAGGGACCCTAGGACTGAAGCTTTCTTT.

This sequence joins TRBV12-3 or TRBV12-4 and TRBJ2-7; D gene uncertain. V was shortened by 8 bases and J by 4 bases, with 9 bases between the two germline ends. The CDR3 spans 11 residues. CDR3 residues: CASGLQYEQYF. The CDR3 region has the DNA TGTGCCAGCGGCTTGCAATACGAGCAGTACTTC.

The V and J genes are TRBV4-3 and TRBJ2-1; no reliable D call. Germline lookup yields CDR1 LGHNA and CDR2 YSLEER. Deletions cut 8 bases from V and 8 bases from J, with 22 bases between. The CDR3 is made up of 15 amino acids. The DNA for the CDR3 is TGCGCCAGCTCAGTGGATGTGAAGGGCCGGTATGAGCAGTTCTTC. Protein: CASSVDVKGRYEQFF.

The chain recombines TRBV5-4 with TRBJ2-5, with 7 bases aligning to TRBD2. The CDR3 is 15 residues long. V dropped 7 bases and J dropped 0; count of bases not matched to a gene: 9. CDR1 is SGHNT and CDR2 is YYREEE in the germline V gene (reference sequence). CDR3 in amino acids: CASGNGAGYQETQYF. In DNA form, the CDR3 reads TGTGCCAGCGGAAACGGAGCGGGGTACCAAGAGACCCAGTACTTC. Based on the CDR3 plus reference TRBV5-4 and TRBJ2-5, the full variable domain is ETGVTQSPTHLIKTRGQQVTLRCSSQSGHNTVSWYQQALGQGPQFIFQYYREEENGRGNFPPRFSGLQFPNYSSELNVNALELDDSALYLCASGNGAGYQETQYFGPGTRLLVL.

The chain couples TRBV3-1 to TRBJ2-7; the D gene could be TRBD1 or TRBD2 (5 bases each). The length of the CDR3 is 15 residues. Trimming pared 6 bases from V and 6 bases from J, leaving 21 bases between. Germline V gene sequence: CDR1 LGHDT, CDR2 YNNKEL (reference sequence). The CDR3 region is CASRGVRNTGIEQYF. In DNA, the CDR3 is TGTGCCAGCAGGGGGGTACGGAACACTGGGATCGAGCAGTACTTC.

The sample holds a few counts of this clonotype. V is TRBV6-1 and J is TRBJ2-7, with unresolved D. Germline-derived CDR1 and CDR2 are MNHNS and SASEGT. The CDR3 extends over 14 amino acids. V dropped 6 bases and J dropped 4 bases, with 16 bases sitting between them. CDR3 loop: CASRSNKLGYEQYF. The CDR3 nucleotides are TGTGCCAGCAGAAGTAACAAACTGGGGTACGAGCAGTACTTC.

This clonotype has just a few counts. This chain uses TRBV6-2 or TRBV6-3 with TRBJ1-5; D ambiguous. The CDR3 spans 15 residues. V was shortened by 6 bases and J by 3 bases, with 15 bases between the two germline ends. Germline CDR1 and CDR2: MNHEY and SVGEGT. CDR3 bases: TGTGCCAGCAGCCCTACGGTGGAGCACAATCAGCCCCAGCATTTT. Translation: CASSPTVEHNQPQHF.

This clonotype was observed a few times. The chain links TRBV21-1 to TRBJ2-7. TRBV21-1 counts as a pseudogene. This CDR3 region has 15 residues. As DNA, the CDR3 is TGTGCCAGCAGCAAATATAGCCAGGTTTACTACGAGCAGTACTTC. Translation gives CASSKYSQVYYEQYF.

This clonotype came up many times. J is TRBJ1-5 and V is TRBV19; D is unresolved. CDR1 and CDR2 from the germline V gene are LNHDA and SQIVND (reference sequence). V lost 3 bases to trimming and J lost 6 bases, with 9 bases between them. The CDR3 loop spans 13 amino acids. This chain's CDR3 is CASSIGGGQPQHF. The CDR3, as DNA: TGTGCCAGTAGTATCGGAGGAGGTCAGCCCCAGCATTTT.

This clonotype occurred once. The gene calls are TRBV18 and TRBJ1-1; no clear D gene. The ends were cut back, 3 bases at V and 1 base at J, with 12 bases in the middle. The V gene's germline CDR1 is KGHSH and CDR2 LQKENI. The CDR3 is 15 residues long. The CDR3 sequence is CASSPVSLSNTEAFF. The CDR3 DNA reads as TGTGCCAGCTCACCTGTGAGCCTTTCGAACACTGAAGCTTTCTTT.

The table lists this clonotype with a few counts. V usage is TRBV24-1 and J usage is TRBJ2-1; D is perhaps TRBD2 (7 bases). The CDR3 is 15 amino acids. V lost 4 bases and J lost 6, with 15 bases in between. Germline assignment: CDR1 KGHDR and CDR2 SFDVKD. The CDR3 spells CATSEPGGRRNEQFF. The CDR3, as DNA: TGTGCCACCAGTGAACCGGGGGGCAGACGCAATGAGCAGTTCTTC.

The chain combines TRBV30 with TRBJ2-2; a possible D gene is TRBD2 (6 bases). Per the germline V gene, CDR1 is GTSNPN and CDR2 is SVGIG (reference sequence). CDR3 length equals 14 residues. V dropped 5 bases and J dropped 3 bases, with 13 bases sitting between them. The CDR3 DNA sequence: TGTGCCTGGTCCCAGGGCGGGGACACCGGGGAGCTGTTTTTT. Protein sequence: CAWSQGGDTGELFF.

At least ten counts were recorded for this clonotype. The chain carries TRBV28 and TRBJ1-6; D possibly corresponds to TRBD1 (5 bases). This CDR3 has 12 amino acids. Germline V gene lookup returns CDR1 MDHEN and CDR2 SYDVKM. V shed 11 bases and J shed 6 bases, with 11 bases lying between them. The CDR3 spells CAGRDGNSPLHF. The CDR3 bases are TGTGCCGGCCGGGACGGTAATTCACCCCTCCACTTT.

This clonotype was observed a few times. The CDR3 sequence is CSAREVPGSGNTIYF. The DNA of the CDR3 is TGCAGTGCTAGAGAGGTCCCCGGTTCTGGAAACACCATATATTTT. The rearrangement links TRBV20-1 to TRBJ1-3, with D uncertain. The V gene's germline CDR1 is DFQATT and CDR2 SNEGSKA (reference sequence). V shed 0 bases and J shed 1 base, with 10 bases lying between them. The CDR3 length is 15 residues.

V gene TRBV29-1 combines with J gene TRBJ2-1, with D perhaps TRBD2 (6 bases). There are 14 residues in the CDR3. Germline V gene data show CDR1 as SQVTM and CDR2 as ANQGSEA. V was clipped by 4 bases and J by 7 bases, with 17 bases between them. CDR3 sequence: CSVVRDSAINEQFF. The CDR3 DNA is TGCAGCGTTGTAAGGGACTCGGCGATTAATGAGCAGTTCTTC.

The chain combines TRBV18 with TRBJ2-5; D gene unclear. The V gene lost 0 bases and the J gene lost 6 bases, with 14 bases spanning the gap. The CDR3 loop spans 15 amino acids. Looked up from germline, CDR1 is KGHSH and CDR2 is LQKENI. CDR3 sequence (DNA): TGTGCCAGCTCACCACCGGGAATCAGTCGAAAGACCCAGTACTTC. It translates to CASSPPGISRKTQYF. Complete variable domain (other parts from reference TRBV18 and TRBJ2-5): NAGVMQNPRHLVRRRGQEARLRCSPMKGHSHVYWYRQLPEEGLKFMVYLQKENIIDESGMPKERFSAEFPKEGPSILRIQQVVRGDSAAYFCASSPPGISRKTQYFGPGTRLLVL.

The chain joins TRBV15 to TRBJ2-1; D is undetermined. CDR1 is LNHNV and CDR2 is YYDKDF in the germline V gene (reference sequence). CDR3 length: 13 amino acids. The V and J ends lost 0 bases and 8 bases respectively, with 8 bases between them. CDR3 DNA: TGTGCCACCAGCAGAGATTTTATCGATGAGCAGTTCTTC. Its translation: CATSRDFIDEQFF.

There are a few counts of this clonotype. The CDR3 loop is CSVEGLANQETQYF. The DNA of the CDR3 is TGCAGCGTTGAGGGGCTAGCGAACCAAGAGACCCAGTACTTC. The chain recombines TRBV29-1 with TRBJ2-5; D is perhaps TRBD2 (6 bases). The germline V gene encodes CDR1 SQVTM and CDR2 ANQGSEA. Trimming left V 3 bases short and J 0 bases short, with 11 bases between. This CDR3 comprises 14 residues.

This clonotype has just a few counts. The V and J genes are TRBV5-1 and TRBJ1-1, with D unresolved. Germline loops: CDR1 SGHRS, CDR2 YFSETQ. CDR3 size: 14 residues. V was trimmed by 0 bases and J by 4 bases, leaving 10 bases between them. This CDR3 reads CASSLAGLSTEAFF. CDR3 DNA: TGCGCCAGCAGCTTGGCCGGGCTGAGCACTGAAGCTTTCTTT.

This clonotype came up a few times. V usage is TRBV20-1 and J usage is TRBJ1-4; 9 positions match TRBD1. This CDR3 has 15 amino acids. CDR1 and CDR2 (germline): DFQATT, SNEGSKA (reference sequence). V was pared by 2 bases and J by 8 bases, with 9 bases of the junction left unmatched. The CDR3 protein is CSARLSGTGQEKLFF. The CDR3 DNA is TGCAGTGCTAGACTCTCCGGGACAGGGCAGGAAAAACTGTTTTTT.